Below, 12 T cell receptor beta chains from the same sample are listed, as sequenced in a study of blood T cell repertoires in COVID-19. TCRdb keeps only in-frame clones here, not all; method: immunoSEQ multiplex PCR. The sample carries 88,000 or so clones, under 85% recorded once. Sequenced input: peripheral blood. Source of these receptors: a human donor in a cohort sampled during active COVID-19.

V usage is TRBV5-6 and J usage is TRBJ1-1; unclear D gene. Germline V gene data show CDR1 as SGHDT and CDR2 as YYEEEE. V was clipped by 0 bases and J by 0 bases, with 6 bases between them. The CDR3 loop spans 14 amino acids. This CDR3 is CASSLGLMNTEAFF. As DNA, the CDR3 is TGTGCCAGCAGCTTGGGTTTAATGAACACTGAAGCTTTCTTT.

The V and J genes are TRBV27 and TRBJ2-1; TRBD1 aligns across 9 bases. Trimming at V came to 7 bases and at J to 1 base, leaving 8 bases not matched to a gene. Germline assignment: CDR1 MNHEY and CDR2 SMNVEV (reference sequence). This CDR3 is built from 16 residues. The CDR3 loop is CASTPLDRGSYNEQFF. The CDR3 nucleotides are TGTGCCAGCACCCCCCTCGACAGGGGGTCCTACAATGAGCAGTTCTTC.

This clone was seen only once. The CDR3 DNA follows: TGCGCCAGCAGCAGCTCCGGGACAAGGACCTACAATGAGCAGTTCTTC. The encoded protein is CASSSSGTRTYNEQFF. The gene calls are TRBV5-1 and TRBJ2-1; the D gene is possibly TRBD1 (6 bases). V was clipped by 4 bases and J by 2 bases, with 16 bases between them. Looked up from germline, CDR1 is SGHRS and CDR2 is YFSETQ. The CDR3 has 16 amino acids.

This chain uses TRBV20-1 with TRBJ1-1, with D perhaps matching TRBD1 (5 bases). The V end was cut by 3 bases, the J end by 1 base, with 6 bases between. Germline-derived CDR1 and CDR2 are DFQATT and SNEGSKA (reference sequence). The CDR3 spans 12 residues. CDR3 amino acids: CSASQGNTEAFF. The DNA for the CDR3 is TGCAGTGCTAGTCAGGGGAACACTGAAGCTTTCTTT.

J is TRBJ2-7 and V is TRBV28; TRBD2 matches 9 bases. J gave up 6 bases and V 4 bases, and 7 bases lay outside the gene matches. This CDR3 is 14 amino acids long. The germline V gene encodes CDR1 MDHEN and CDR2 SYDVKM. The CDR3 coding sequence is TGTGCCAGCAGTTCTGCGGGAGGGCCCCTCGAGCAGTACTTC. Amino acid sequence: CASSSAGGPLEQYF.

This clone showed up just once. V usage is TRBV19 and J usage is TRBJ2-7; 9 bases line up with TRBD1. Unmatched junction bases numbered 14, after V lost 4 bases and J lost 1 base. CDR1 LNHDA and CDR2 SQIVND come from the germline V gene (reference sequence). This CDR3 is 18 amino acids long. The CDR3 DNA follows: TGTGCCAGTAGTAACCAATATTCCGGGACAGGGCCTTCCTACGAGCAGTACTTC. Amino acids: CASSNQYSGTGPSYEQYF.

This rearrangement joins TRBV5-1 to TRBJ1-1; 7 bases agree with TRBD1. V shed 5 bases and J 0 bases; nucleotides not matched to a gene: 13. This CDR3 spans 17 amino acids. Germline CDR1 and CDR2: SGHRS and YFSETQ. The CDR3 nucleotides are TGCGCCAGCAGGGTTGGAGGACAGGTACTCATGAACACTGAAGCTTTCTTT. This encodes CASRVGGQVLMNTEAFF. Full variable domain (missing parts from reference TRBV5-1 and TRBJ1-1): KAGVTQTPRYLIKTRGQQVTLSCSPISGHRSVSWYQQTPGQGLQFLFEYFSETQRNKGNFPGRFSGRQFSNSRSEMNVSTLELGDSALYLCASRVGGQVLMNTEAFFGQGTRLTVV.

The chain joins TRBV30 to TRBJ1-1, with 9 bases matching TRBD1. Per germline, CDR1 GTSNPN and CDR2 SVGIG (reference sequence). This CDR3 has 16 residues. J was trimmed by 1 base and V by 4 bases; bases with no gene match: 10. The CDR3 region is CAWNYRGLGGNTEAFF. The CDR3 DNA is TGTGCCTGGAACTACAGGGGGCTGGGGGGGAACACTGAAGCTTTCTTT.

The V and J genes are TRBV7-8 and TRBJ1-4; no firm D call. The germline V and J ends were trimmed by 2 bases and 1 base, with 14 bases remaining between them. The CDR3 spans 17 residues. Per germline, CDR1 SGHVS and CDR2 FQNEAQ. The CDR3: CASSLRPIRGTNEKLFF. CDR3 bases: TGTGCCAGCAGCTTAAGGCCTATAAGAGGAACTAATGAAAAACTGTTTTTT.

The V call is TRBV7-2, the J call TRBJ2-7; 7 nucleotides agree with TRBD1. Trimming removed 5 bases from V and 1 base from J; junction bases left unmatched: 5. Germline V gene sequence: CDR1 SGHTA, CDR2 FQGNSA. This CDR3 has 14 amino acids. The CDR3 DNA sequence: TGTGCCAGCAGCCGGGACAGTCGATCCTACGAGCAGTACTTC. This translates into CASSRDSRSYEQYF.

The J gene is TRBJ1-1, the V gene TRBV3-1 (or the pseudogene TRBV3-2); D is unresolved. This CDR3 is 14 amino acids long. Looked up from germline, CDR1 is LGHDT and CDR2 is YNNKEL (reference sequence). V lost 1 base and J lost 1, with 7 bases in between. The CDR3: CASSQAQENTEAFF. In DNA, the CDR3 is TGTGCCAGCAGCCAAGCTCAGGAGAACACTGAAGCTTTCTTT.

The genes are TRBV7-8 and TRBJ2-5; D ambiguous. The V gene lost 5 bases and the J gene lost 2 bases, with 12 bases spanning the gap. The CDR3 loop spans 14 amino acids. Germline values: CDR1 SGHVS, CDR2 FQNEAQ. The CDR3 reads CASSQTTGQETQYF. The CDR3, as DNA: TGTGCCAGCAGCCAAACGACCGGGCAAGAGACCCAGTACTTC.